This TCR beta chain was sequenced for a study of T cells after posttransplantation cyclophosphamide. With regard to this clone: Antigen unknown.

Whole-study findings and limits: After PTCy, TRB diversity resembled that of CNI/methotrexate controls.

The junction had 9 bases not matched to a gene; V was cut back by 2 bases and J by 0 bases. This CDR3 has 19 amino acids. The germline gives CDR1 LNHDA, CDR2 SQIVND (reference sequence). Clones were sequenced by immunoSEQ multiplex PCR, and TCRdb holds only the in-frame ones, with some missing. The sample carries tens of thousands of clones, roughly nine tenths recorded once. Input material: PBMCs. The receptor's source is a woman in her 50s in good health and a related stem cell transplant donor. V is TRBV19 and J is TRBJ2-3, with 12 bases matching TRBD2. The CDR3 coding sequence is TGTGCCAGTAGTATATACTCTAGCGGGGGGGGATCTAGCACAGATACGCAGTATTTT. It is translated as CASSIYSSGGGSSTDTQYF.